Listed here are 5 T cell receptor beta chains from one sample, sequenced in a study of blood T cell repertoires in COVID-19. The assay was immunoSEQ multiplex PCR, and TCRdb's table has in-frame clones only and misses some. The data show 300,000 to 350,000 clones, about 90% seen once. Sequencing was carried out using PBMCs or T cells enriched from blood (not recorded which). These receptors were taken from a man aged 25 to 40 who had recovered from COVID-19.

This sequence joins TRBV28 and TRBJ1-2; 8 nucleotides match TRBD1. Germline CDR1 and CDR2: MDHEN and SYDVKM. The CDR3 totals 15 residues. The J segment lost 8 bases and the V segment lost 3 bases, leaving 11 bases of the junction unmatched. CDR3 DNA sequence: TGTGCCAGCAGTTTGGCGGCCAGGGGGCGGATCGGCTACACCTTC. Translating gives CASSLAARGRIGYTF.

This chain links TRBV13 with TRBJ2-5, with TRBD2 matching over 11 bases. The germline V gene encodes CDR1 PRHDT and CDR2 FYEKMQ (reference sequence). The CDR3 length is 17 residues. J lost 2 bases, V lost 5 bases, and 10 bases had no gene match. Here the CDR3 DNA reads TGTGCCAGCAGCCCCCCCGACAGACTAGCGGGGCAAGAGACCCAGTACTTC. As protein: CASSPPDRLAGQETQYF.

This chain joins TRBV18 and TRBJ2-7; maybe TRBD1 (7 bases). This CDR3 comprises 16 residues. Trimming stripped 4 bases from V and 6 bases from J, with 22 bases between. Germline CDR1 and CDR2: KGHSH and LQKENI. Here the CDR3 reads CASSLNNDREVGEQYF. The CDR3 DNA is TGTGCCAGCTCACTAAACAACGACAGGGAGGTTGGCGAGCAGTACTTC.

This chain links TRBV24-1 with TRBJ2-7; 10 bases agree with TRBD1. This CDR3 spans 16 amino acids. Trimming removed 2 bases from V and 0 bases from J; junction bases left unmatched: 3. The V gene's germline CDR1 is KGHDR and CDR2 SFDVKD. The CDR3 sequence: CATSDSRDRGSYEQYF. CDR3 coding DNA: TGTGCCACCAGTGATTCCCGGGACAGGGGCTCCTACGAGCAGTACTTC.

The CDR3 DNA reads TGTGCCAGCACCCAAGCGGGACTAGGAGTCTCCTACGAGCAGTACTTC. It yields the protein CASTQAGLGVSYEQYF. The chain carries TRBV28 and TRBJ2-7; the match to TRBD2 covers 8 bases. Trimming cost V 7 bases and J 0 bases; bases outside gene matches: 11. The germline gives CDR1 MDHEN, CDR2 SYDVKM. The CDR3 consists of 16 residues.